The text below deals with one T cell receptor beta chain. What it recognizes is unknown. This sample is part of a study of cytomegalovirus exposure and HLA in healthy donors. For the study at large: Early released data had about 80 million unique TCRs, all coming from HLA-typed donors.

Study-level findings and limits: Later work showed greater clonal expansion in HLA-associated TCR beta chains than in equally common others. In a later analysis, parvovirus B19, influenza, CMV and Epstein-Barr virus appeared linked to several top co-occurrence clusters.

PCR primers comprised 60 Vbeta and 13 Jbeta primers. The protocol was immunoSEQ multiplex PCR, while the TCRdb copy is restricted to in-frame clones and leaves out a portion. The table shows about 200,000 clones, with roughly 80% occurring only once. This TCR came from a woman aged 18-35 years in good health and CMV-seronegative. The sequencing sample was made of PBMCs.

CDR3 DNA sequence: TGCGCCAGCAGCCCACAGACGGCCACGGAAGCTTTCTTT. Its translation: CASSPQTATEAFF. The V call is TRBV4-3, the J call TRBJ1-1; the D is unclear. This CDR3 contains 13 residues. Deletions cut 4 bases from V and 8 bases from J, with 14 bases between. Germline-derived CDR1 and CDR2 are LGHNA and YSLEER.